The 23 T cell receptor beta chains presented below share a single source sample, sequenced in a study of T-cell reconstitution after alpha-beta-depleted transplantation in children. The authors prepared the TCRbeta library with unique molecular identifiers. TCRdb used MiXCR to reprocess the PCR reads, holding one entry per CDR3 protein. The sample has fewer than 550,000 distinct CDR3 sequences, over 10% seen once. The material sequenced was PBMCs, mostly from graft donor cells, taken 180 days after TCRalphabeta/CD19-depleted stem cell transplant. These receptors were collected from a female patient aged 2-9 years who had a stem cell transplant for aplastic anemia, so the T cells may come from the graft donor.

The V gene is TRBV28, the J gene TRBJ2-7; possible D gene TRBD1, 6 bases. From germline, CDR1 is MDHEN and CDR2 SYDVKM. This CDR3 is 11 amino acids long. V lost 7 bases to trimming and J lost 3 bases, with 7 bases between them. CDR3 bases: TGTGCCAGCAAGGGGGACTACGAGCAGTACTTC. As protein: CASKGDYEQYF.

This clonotype has more than one count but fewer than ten. V usage is TRBV9 and J usage is TRBJ2-3; 7 bases line up with TRBD2. Germline V gives CDR1 SGDLS, CDR2 YYNGEE. There are 16 residues in the CDR3. V shed 0 bases, J shed 2 bases, and the junction held 6 bases outside the gene matches. The CDR3 here is CASSVAGRAPTDTQYF. CDR3 coding DNA: TGTGCCAGCAGCGTAGCAGGGAGGGCCCCCACAGATACGCAGTATTTT. Full variable domain (missing parts from reference TRBV9 and TRBJ2-3): DSGVTQTPKHLITATGQRVTLRCSPRSGDLSVYWYQQSLDQGLQFLIQYYNGEERAKGNILERFSAQQFPDLHSELNLSSLELGDSALYFCASSVAGRAPTDTQYFGPGTRLTVL.

The sample holds a few counts of this clonotype. This sequence joins TRBV5-1 and TRBJ1-2; 8 bases are shared with TRBD1. There are 14 residues in the CDR3. Germline CDR1 is SGHRS and CDR2 is YFSETQ. The J segment lost 9 bases and the V segment lost 0 bases, leaving 7 bases of the junction unmatched. CDR3 residues: CASSLAWQGASYTF. CDR3 nucleotide sequence: TGCGCCAGCAGCTTGGCCTGGCAGGGGGCGAGCTACACCTTC.

This clonotype was seen only a few times. The chain combines TRBV5-1 with TRBJ2-7; 7 positions match TRBD1. The germline CDR1 and CDR2 sequences are SGHRS and YFSETQ. The CDR3 runs to 14 residues. With 1 base clipped from V and 5 bases from J, the junction kept 6 bases outside the gene matches. For the CDR3, the DNA is TGCGCCAGCAGCTTGCCGGTACAGGGGAACGAGCAGTACTTC. Translated, it gives CASSLPVQGNEQYF.

With respect to this clonotype: Relative to the germline gene, one junction end is altered; a read error may explain this. V gene TRBV15 combines with J gene TRBJ1-5; a possible D gene is TRBD1 (5 bases). There are 14 residues in the CDR3. Germline CDR1 LNHNV, CDR2 YYDKDF (reference sequence). This CDR3 is CATSRDKGNQPRHF. CDR3 coding DNA: TGTGCCACCAGCAGAGATAAGGGGAATCAGCCCCGGCATTTT.

This clonotype was counted a few times. V is TRBV7-2 and J is TRBJ2-1; D is unresolved. The CDR3 has 14 amino acids. Germline V gene data show CDR1 as SGHTA and CDR2 as FQGNSA. V was shortened by 4 bases and J by 2 bases, with 9 bases between the two germline ends. DNA of the CDR3: TGTGCCAGCAGCTCACAATTTACCTACAATGAGCAGTTCTTC. Protein: CASSSQFTYNEQFF.

The genes are TRBV5-1 and TRBJ2-7; D is possibly TRBD1 or TRBD2 (5 bases each). Germline loops: CDR1 SGHRS, CDR2 YFSETQ. Trimming left V 1 base short and J 2 bases short, with 10 bases between. CDR3 length equals 14 residues. CDR3: CASSLWGSAYEQYV. The CDR3 bases are TGCGCCAGCAGCTTGTGGGGGAGCGCCTACGAGCAGTACGTC.

This clonotype showed up just a few times. J is TRBJ2-2 and V is TRBV7-2; 11 positions agree with TRBD1. V was clipped by 5 bases and J by 7 bases; unmatched bases: 6. CDR3 length: 15 residues. Germline loops: CDR1 SGHTA, CDR2 FQGNSA. CDR3 sequence reads: CASSRRTGGGGELFF. Written as DNA, the CDR3 is TGTGCCAGCAGCCGTAGGACAGGGGGCGGCGGGGAGCTGTTTTTT.

The chain links TRBV6-5 to TRBJ1-4; D not resolved. The CDR3 contains 15 residues. Germline V gene data show CDR1 as MNHEY and CDR2 as SVGAGI. Trimming removed 2 bases from V and 3 bases from J, with 10 bases in between. CDR3 in DNA: TGTGCCAGCAGTTACCGGGCAGTCCCTAATGAAAAACTGTTTTTT. Amino acids: CASSYRAVPNEKLFF.

This clonotype came up a few times. The chain joins TRBV10-1 to TRBJ2-2, with a weak D call TRBD1 (6 bases). Trimming cost V 3 bases and J 1 base, with 9 bases left between them. Germline V gives CDR1 WNHNN, CDR2 SYGVQD (reference sequence). This CDR3 is built from 15 residues. CDR3 loop: CASSDIRGNTGELFF. The CDR3 DNA reads TGCGCCAGCAGTGACATCAGGGGGAACACCGGGGAGCTGTTTTTT.

The genes are TRBV7-2 and TRBJ2-3; D possibly corresponds to TRBD1 (5 bases). The CDR3 consists of 15 residues. The V gene's germline CDR1 is SGHTA and CDR2 FQGNSA. Between the trimmed V and J ends, which lost 4 bases and 0 bases, there was a span of 11 bases. CDR3 region: CASSYRLASTDTQYF. The CDR3 nucleotides read TGTGCCAGCAGCTACAGGTTAGCTAGCACAGATACGCAGTATTTT.

The table lists this clonotype with a few counts. This chain joins TRBV29-1 and TRBJ2-7, with no clear D. Trimming shortened V by 7 bases and J by 4 bases, and 11 bases separated the two germline ends. The germline gives CDR1 SQVTM, CDR2 ANQGSEA. The length of the CDR3 is 11 residues. CDR3 DNA sequence: TGCAGCGGTGGAATGGTATACGAGCAGTACGTC. Translated, it gives CSGGMVYEQYV.

This clonotype was seen only a few times. CDR3 protein: CSVEDVGAERPDTQYF. DNA of the CDR3: TGCAGCGTTGAAGATGTCGGGGCAGAGCGGCCAGATACGCAGTATTTT. V usage is TRBV29-1 and J usage is TRBJ2-3; D may be TRBD1 or TRBD2 (5 bases each). Germline-derived CDR1 and CDR2 are SQVTM and ANQGSEA. There are 16 residues in the CDR3. V shed 0 bases and J shed 4 bases, with 17 bases lying between them.

This clonotype was seen more than once but under ten times. The gene calls are TRBV24-1 and TRBJ2-7; perhaps TRBD2 as D (7 bases). The CDR3 spans 12 residues. V shed 10 bases and J shed 6 bases, with 15 bases lying between them. Germline CDR1 is KGHDR and CDR2 is SFDVKD. CDR3 residues: CATSGGGAEQYV. The CDR3 nucleotides read TGTGCCACAAGCGGCGGGGGCGCCGAGCAGTACGTC.

This clonotype was seen more than once but under ten times. CDR3 in amino acids: CSARAWTAGNEQFF. The CDR3 DNA reads as TGCAGTGCTAGAGCGTGGACAGCAGGAAATGAGCAGTTCTTC. The genes are TRBV20-1 and TRBJ2-1, with D maybe TRBD1 (6 bases). CDR1 is DFQATT and CDR2 is SNEGSKA in the germline V gene (reference sequence). Between the trimmed V and J ends, which lost 1 base and 7 bases, there was a span of 14 bases. The CDR3 loop spans 14 amino acids.

This clonotype was detected a few times. The V gene is TRBV7-8, the J gene TRBJ1-2, with D possibly matching TRBD1 (5 bases). This CDR3 region has 14 residues. V was cut by 4 bases and J by 6 bases, with 15 bases left in between. In germline, CDR1 is SGHVS, CDR2 FQNEAQ. CDR3 bases: TGTGCCAGCAGCTACACCCCAACAGGAGATGGCTACACCTTC. Protein sequence: CASSYTPTGDGYTF.

J is TRBJ1-1 and V is TRBV19; a possible D gene is TRBD1 (6 bases). CDR1 and CDR2 from the germline V gene are LNHDA and SQIVND (reference sequence). Trimming took off 3 bases at V and 5 bases at J, with 13 bases between the two ends. CDR3 length: 14 amino acids. The CDR3 sequence: CASSMTGTWTEAFF. In DNA, the CDR3 is TGTGCCAGTAGTATGACCGGGACATGGACTGAAGCTTTCTTT.

This clonotype was seen repeatedly, ten times or more. The rearrangement links TRBV5-6 to TRBJ1-1; TRBD1 agrees at 7 bases. CDR3 length equals 11 residues. Germline V gene lookup returns CDR1 SGHDT and CDR2 YYEEEE. The V and J ends lost 4 bases and 6 bases, in that order; junction bases with no gene match: 0. The CDR3 DNA reads TGTGCCAGCAGCCAGGGGGCTGAAGCTTTCTTT. Protein product: CASSQGAEAFF.

CDR3 in amino acids: CATSQRSTSGSYNEQFF. The CDR3 nucleotides read TGTGCCACCAGCCAAAGGTCGACTAGCGGGAGTTACAATGAGCAGTTCTTC. The chain uses TRBV24-1 and TRBJ2-1; 12 positions agree with TRBD2. Trimming took 7 bases from V and 4 from J; bases not matched to a gene: 10. The CDR3 spans 17 residues. Germline CDR1 reads KGHDR; CDR2 reads SFDVKD.

This clonotype occurred many times. J is TRBJ2-1 and V is TRBV7-3, with a possible D match to TRBD2 (6 bases). This CDR3 has 14 amino acids. Germline loops: CDR1 SGHTA, CDR2 FQGTGA. Trimming stripped 5 bases from V and 3 bases from J, with 11 bases between. The CDR3 DNA follows: TGTGCCAGCAGCCCCGGGACTGACTACAATGAGCAGTTCTTC. Its translation is CASSPGTDYNEQFF.

This clonotype has only a few counts. The chain couples TRBV28 to TRBJ1-4, with no clear D. Germline V gene data show CDR1 as MDHEN and CDR2 as SYDVKM. The CDR3 has 16 residues. V shed 5 bases and J shed 0 bases, with 13 bases lying between them. CDR3: CASSMWSVATNEKLFF. CDR3 bases: TGTGCCAGCAGTATGTGGAGCGTCGCAACTAATGAAAAACTGTTTTTT. Full variable domain (remainder filled in from reference TRBV28 and TRBJ1-4): DVKVTQSSRYLVKRTGEKVFLECVQDMDHENMFWYRQDPGLGLRLIYFSYDVKMKEKGDIPEGYSVSREKKERFSLILESASTNQTSMYLCASSMWSVATNEKLFFGSGTQLSVL.

A few counts support this clonotype. The chain links TRBV15 to TRBJ2-3; maybe TRBD2 (6 bases). The V end lost 8 bases, the J end lost 7 bases, and 22 bases lay between the germline ends. The length of the CDR3 is 15 residues. Germline V lookup: CDR1 LNHNV, CDR2 YYDKDF (reference sequence). CDR3 in DNA: TGTGCCACCGCTGTCGAGGGAGGTATAAGATATACGCAGTATTTT. As protein: CATAVEGGIRYTQYF.

This clonotype was recorded many times. The V and J genes are TRBV30 and TRBJ2-3, with D tentatively TRBD2 (5 bases). CDR1 is GTSNPN and CDR2 is SVGIG in the germline V gene (reference sequence). This CDR3 is built from 15 residues. The V gene lost 0 bases and the J gene lost 0 bases, with 10 bases spanning the gap. The CDR3 region is CAWSVRWESTDTQYF. DNA of the CDR3: TGTGCCTGGAGTGTACGGTGGGAGAGCACAGATACGCAGTATTTT.